One sample yielded the 26 T cell receptor beta chains listed below, sequenced in a study of cytomegalovirus exposure and HLA in healthy donors. Primers: 60 Vbeta forward and 13 Jbeta reverse. Clones were sequenced by immunoSEQ multiplex PCR, and TCRdb holds only the in-frame ones, with some missing. The sample totals 40,000 to 50,000 clones. The source material was PBMCs. The receptor set was obtained from a woman aged 25 to 39 in good health and CMV-seronegative.

This chain connects TRBV5-1 to TRBJ1-2; 8 bases align to TRBD1. Germline V gene data show CDR1 as SGHRS and CDR2 as YFSETQ. V shed 0 bases, J shed 7 bases, and the junction held 11 bases outside the gene matches. The CDR3 is 16 amino acids. The CDR3 loop is CASSLGLGDRGGGYTF. The CDR3 DNA is TGCGCCAGCAGCTTGGGATTGGGTGACAGGGGAGGTGGCTACACCTTC.

The chain combines TRBV5-1 with TRBJ1-2; TRBD1 matches 8 bases. CDR1 and CDR2 from the germline V gene are SGHRS and YFSETQ. The CDR3 is 16 amino acids. The J segment lost 7 bases and the V segment lost 2 bases, leaving 13 bases of the junction unmatched. CDR3: CASSLFLWRTGFGYTF. The CDR3 DNA is TGCGCCAGCAGCTTATTCTTGTGGCGGACAGGGTTTGGCTACACCTTC.

The genes are TRBV9 and TRBJ2-5; 9 bases are shared with TRBD2. This CDR3 is built from 14 residues. Germline values: CDR1 SGDLS, CDR2 YYNGEE. J was trimmed by 2 bases and V by 3 bases; bases with no gene match: 2. The DNA of the CDR3 is TGTGCCAGCAGCGAGAGCGGGAGGCAAGAGACCCAGTACTTC. Translation: CASSESGRQETQYF.

The chain carries TRBV6-5 and TRBJ2-7; 10 nucleotides line up with TRBD1. The germline V gene has CDR1 MNHEY and CDR2 SVGAGI. The V segment lost 6 bases and the J segment 11 bases; nucleotides outside the gene matches: 4. The CDR3 consists of 11 residues. Here the CDR3 reads CASRSGTGEYF. CDR3 nucleotides: TGTGCCAGCAGGTCCGGGACAGGGGAGTACTTC.

The chain uses TRBV4-3 and TRBJ2-6; tentatively, D is TRBD1 (5 bases). The germline V gene has CDR1 LGHNA and CDR2 YSLEER. The CDR3 is made up of 16 amino acids. Trimming shortened V by 0 bases and J by 2 bases, and 8 bases separated the two germline ends. CDR3 sequence (DNA): TGCGCCAGCAGCCAAGATCAGGGTGCTGGGGCCAACGTCCTGACTTTC. Translated: CASSQDQGAGANVLTF.

The chain recombines TRBV19 with TRBJ1-1, with D possibly being TRBD1 (5 bases). The CDR3 is 13 residues long. V was clipped by 4 bases and J by 1 base, with 7 bases between them. Per the germline V gene, CDR1 is LNHDA and CDR2 is SQIVND (reference sequence). CDR3 residues: CASSTTANTEAFF. As DNA, the CDR3 is TGTGCCAGTAGTACGACAGCGAACACTGAAGCTTTCTTT.

The rearrangement links TRBV20-1 to TRBJ2-7; a possible D gene is TRBD1 (5 bases). The germline V gene encodes CDR1 DFQATT and CDR2 SNEGSKA (reference sequence). Deletions cut 5 bases from V and 5 bases from J, with 7 bases between. CDR3 size: 10 residues. CDR3 nucleotides: TGCAGTGCTCCCAGGGACGAGCAGTACTTC. Encoded protein: CSAPRDEQYF.

This rearrangement joins TRBV29-1 to TRBJ2-7; 12 bases map to TRBD1. This CDR3 is built from 14 residues. After removal of 2 bases from V and 5 bases from J, the junction contained 4 bases not matched to a gene. Germline V gives CDR1 SQVTM, CDR2 ANQGSEA. For the CDR3, the DNA is TGCAGCGTTGAAAAGGGACAGGGGGCGAACGAGCAGTACTTC. Protein: CSVEKGQGANEQYF.

This chain uses TRBV4-3 with TRBJ2-7; D gene unclear. V was clipped by 0 bases and J by 7 bases, with 13 bases between them. Germline V CDR1 and CDR2: LGHNA, YSLEER. CDR3 size: 14 residues. Written as DNA, the CDR3 is TGCGCCAGCAGCCAAGATTGGTTTGCGAGTGAGCAGTACTTC. Translated, it gives CASSQDWFASEQYF.

This chain connects TRBV5-6 to TRBJ1-2; the D is unclear. Germline V lookup: CDR1 SGHDT, CDR2 YYEEEE. This CDR3 is 11 amino acids long. Trimming cost V 4 bases and J 8 bases, with 9 bases left between them. The DNA of the CDR3 is TGTGCCAGCAGCATTCGGTCGGGCTACACCTTC. Protein sequence: CASSIRSGYTF. Looking up the rest from reference TRBV5-6 and TRBJ1-2 gives the full variable domain: DAGVTQSPTHLIKTRGQQVTLRCSPKSGHDTVSWYQQALGQGPQFIFQYYEEEERQRGNFPDRFSGHQFPNYSSELNVNALLLGDSALYLCASSIRSGYTFGSGTRLTVV.

The rearrangement uses TRBV6-5 and TRBJ2-7; TRBD1 agrees at 7 bases. Germline CDR1 is MNHEY and CDR2 is SVGAGI. Trimming cost V 6 bases and J 5 bases; bases outside gene matches: 13. The CDR3 length is 15 residues. The CDR3 DNA sequence: TGTGCCAGCAGCTGGGCTGGGACAGCGAGGGACGAGCAGTACTTC. It specifies CASSWAGTARDEQYF.

V usage is TRBV9 and J usage is TRBJ1-5; TRBD1 aligns across 8 bases. The ends lost 4 bases at V and 5 bases at J; junction bases unmatched: 8. CDR1 is SGDLS, CDR2 YYNGEE, per germline. The CDR3 spans 15 residues. CDR3 amino acids: CASSTLDREDQPQHF. The CDR3 region has the DNA TGTGCCAGCAGCACCCTGGACAGGGAGGATCAGCCCCAGCATTTT.

CDR3: CASSPGDVGANVLTF. The CDR3 DNA reads TGTGCCAGCAGTCCAGGGGATGTTGGGGCCAACGTCCTGACTTTC. The chain combines TRBV6-6 with TRBJ2-6, with D maybe TRBD1 (6 bases). The ends were cut back, 5 bases at V and 3 bases at J, with 11 bases in the middle. In germline, CDR1 is MNHNY, CDR2 SVGAGI (reference sequence). The CDR3 length is 15 residues.

This rearrangement joins TRBV18 to TRBJ1-5, with 11 bases fitting TRBD1. This CDR3 spans 14 amino acids. The V gene end was trimmed by 6 bases and the J gene end by 5 bases; junction bases not matched to a gene: 3. Looked up from germline, CDR1 is KGHSH and CDR2 is LQKENI. CDR3 bases: TGTGCCAGCTCCGGGACAGGGGGTGATCAGCCCCAGCATTTT. It specifies CASSGTGGDQPQHF.

The rearrangement joins TRBV2 to TRBJ1-1, with D unresolved. CDR1 and CDR2 from the germline V gene are SNHLY and FYNNEI. V lost 5 bases to trimming and J lost 5 bases, with 3 bases between them. The CDR3 spans 10 residues. The CDR3 DNA sequence: TGTGCCAGCAGTATAACTGAAGCTTTCTTT. Encoded protein: CASSITEAFF.

CDR3 loop: CASSHGDRPANTEAFF. CDR3 bases: TGCGCCAGCAGCCACGGGGACAGGCCCGCGAACACTGAAGCTTTCTTT. This chain uses TRBV5-1 with TRBJ1-1, with 8 nucleotides matching TRBD1. The V gene's germline CDR1 is SGHRS and CDR2 YFSETQ. The V segment lost 4 bases and the J segment 1 base; nucleotides outside the gene matches: 9. The CDR3 runs 16 residues.

The chain carries TRBV5-1 and TRBJ2-7; 7 bases agree with TRBD1. This CDR3 is built from 14 residues. J gave up 7 bases and V 0 bases, and 7 bases lay outside the gene matches. The germline gives CDR1 SGHRS, CDR2 YFSETQ. This chain's CDR3 is CASSLGPGGREQYF. The CDR3 coding sequence is TGCGCCAGCAGCTTGGGCCCAGGGGGAAGGGAGCAGTACTTC.

This sequence joins TRBV5-4 and TRBJ1-3; no reliable D call. This CDR3 is built from 16 residues. The germline CDR1 and CDR2 sequences are SGHNT and YYREEE (reference sequence). The V and J ends lost 0 bases and 0 bases respectively, with 10 bases between them. The chain's CDR3 is CASSLGTGSSGNTIYF. The CDR3 DNA follows: TGTGCCAGCAGCTTGGGTACGGGGAGCTCTGGAAACACCATATATTTT.

J is TRBJ2-7 and V is TRBV4-1; D is unresolved. Germline CDR1 is MGHRA and CDR2 is YSYEKL. The CDR3 has 15 residues. The V end lost 1 base, the J end lost 5 bases, and 15 bases lay between the germline ends. The DNA of the CDR3 is TGCGCCAGCAGCCAAGGTCTCCAGGTCCCTCACGAGCAGTACTTC. Its protein is CASSQGLQVPHEQYF.

The chain links TRBV6-4 to TRBJ1-1, with a tentative D call TRBD1 (6 bases). With 6 bases removed from V and 5 bases from J, the gap between germline ends came to 16 bases. The CDR3 length is 14 residues. Germline CDR1 is MRHNA and CDR2 is SNTAGT. CDR3 DNA sequence: TGTGCCAGCAGCAGGACGTCAGGGGAAACTGAAGCTTTCTTT. Translation: CASSRTSGETEAFF.

This chain joins TRBV9 and TRBJ1-3; D perhaps matches TRBD1 (5 bases). The germline V gene has CDR1 SGDLS and CDR2 YYNGEE. Trimming stripped 2 bases from V and 4 bases from J, with 16 bases between. The CDR3 length is 16 residues. The CDR3 is CASSVTPAGPGNTIYF. The CDR3 DNA follows: TGTGCCAGCAGCGTTACCCCGGCAGGGCCGGGAAACACCATATATTTT.

CDR3 nucleotide sequence: TGCGCCAGCAGCTTGGAAACGGGAGTGGGGGAGCAGTACTTC. It encodes CASSLETGVGEQYF. J is TRBJ2-7 and V is TRBV5-1; the D gene is possibly TRBD2 (6 bases). This CDR3 contains 14 residues. Trimming pared 0 bases from V and 7 bases from J, leaving 14 bases between. CDR1 is SGHRS, CDR2 YFSETQ, per germline.

This rearrangement joins TRBV6-5 to TRBJ2-7; 7 bases match TRBD1. With V trimmed by 6 bases and J by 5 bases, 10 bases remained unmatched. CDR1 MNHEY and CDR2 SVGAGI come from the germline V gene. The CDR3 is 14 residues long. The CDR3 sequence is CASSEDRPPHEQYF. CDR3 DNA sequence: TGTGCCAGCAGCGAGGACAGGCCGCCCCACGAGCAGTACTTC.

The V gene is TRBV27, the J gene TRBJ2-7; a weak D match, TRBD2 (5 bases). The length of the CDR3 is 14 residues. V shed 3 bases and J shed 7 bases, with 16 bases lying between them. The germline CDR1 and CDR2 sequences are MNHEY and SMNVEV (reference sequence). CDR3 protein: CASSLTGGPWEQYF. In nucleotides, the CDR3 is TGTGCCAGCAGTTTGACTGGAGGACCGTGGGAGCAGTACTTC.

The chain links TRBV6-1 to TRBJ1-1; no definite D call. The CDR3 loop spans 14 amino acids. Germline-derived CDR1 and CDR2 are MNHNS and SASEGT. The V end lost 1 base, the J end lost 8 bases, and 14 bases lay between the germline ends. The CDR3 coding sequence is TGTGCCAGCAGTGAAGTTGTGACTCGTTTGGAAGCTTTCTTT. Residues: CASSEVVTRLEAFF.

The gene calls are TRBV5-1 and TRBJ2-2; TRBD1 matches 10 bases. V lost 4 bases to trimming and J lost 5 bases; unmatched junction nucleotides: 8. This CDR3 region has 16 residues. CDR1 is SGHRS, CDR2 YFSETQ, per germline. Here the CDR3 reads CASSQRTGGGTGELFF. The CDR3, as DNA: TGCGCCAGCAGCCAGAGGACAGGGGGAGGGACCGGGGAGCTGTTTTTT.